The 10 T cell receptor beta chains given below trace back to one sample, sequenced in a study of CD8 T cells in ankylosing spondylitis (dated by TCRdb to about 2017). The library was obtained by 5' RACE. Sequencing was carried out with an Illumina HiSeq 2500. TCRdb handled the public reads itself, with Q25 trimming in fastp and clone calling in MiXCR, and kept productive beta chains. When rows share a CDR3 protein, they turn into one entry using the most common DNA and genes. The sample records about 350,000 distinct CDR3 sequences, 20% of which are singletons. Of the sample, around 12% is held by the ten largest clones. Material for sequencing was blood, either unsorted or a sorted T cell fraction (not recorded which). Receptors were obtained from a male donor with ankylosing spondylitis or in good health (not recorded which).

This clonotype was counted a few times. The V and J genes are TRBV28 and TRBJ2-3; D is possibly TRBD2 (5 bases). Germline V gives CDR1 MDHEN, CDR2 SYDVKM. The CDR3 length is 17 residues. V lost 7 bases to trimming and J lost 5 bases, with 25 bases between them. The DNA of the CDR3 is TGTGCCAGCACCGAACGGGGTTTTGGTTTAGTGGGAGATACGCAGTATTTT. Its protein product is CASTERGFGLVGDTQYF.

CDR3 residues: CASSLRQGPPYNEQFF. The CDR3 nucleotides read TGTGCCAGCAGCCTTCGACAGGGGCCCCCCTACAATGAGCAGTTCTTC. This rearrangement joins TRBV6-1 to TRBJ2-1; 8 nucleotides align to TRBD1. The CDR3 has 16 residues. In germline, CDR1 is MNHNS, CDR2 SASEGT. The junction had 9 bases not matched to a gene; V was cut back by 6 bases and J by 2 bases.

The chain uses TRBV7-2 and TRBJ2-2; 7 nucleotides line up with TRBD1. J was trimmed by 0 bases and V by 4 bases; bases with no gene match: 2. The CDR3 covers 15 residues. Germline V CDR1 and CDR2: SGHTA, FQGNSA. The CDR3 spells CASSSGTANTGELFF. CDR3 bases: TGTGCCAGCAGCTCCGGGACAGCGAACACCGGGGAGCTGTTTTTT.

The chain joins TRBV28 to TRBJ2-3; the D call may be TRBD1 or TRBD2 (5 bases each). This CDR3 comprises 16 residues. V was clipped by 5 bases and J by 2 bases, with 17 bases between them. Per the germline V gene, CDR1 is MDHEN and CDR2 is SYDVKM. This chain's CDR3 is CASSPGQGENTDTQYF. Here the CDR3 DNA reads TGTGCCAGCAGTCCCGGGCAGGGAGAGAACACAGATACGCAGTATTTT.

V and J are TRBV12-3 or TRBV12-4 and TRBJ2-2; D is unclear. This CDR3 contains 14 residues. V lost 2 bases, J lost 7 bases, and 11 bases lay in between. CDR3 region: CASSLPRSIGELFF. The CDR3 region has the DNA TGTGCCAGCAGTTTACCCCGGAGTATCGGGGAGCTGTTTTTT.

There are a few counts of this clonotype. The chain is built from TRBV27 and TRBJ2-5, with 9 nucleotides matching TRBD2. Unmatched junction bases numbered 8, after V lost 5 bases and J lost 4 bases. The CDR3 contains 15 residues. Germline CDR1 reads MNHEY; CDR2 reads SMNVEV (reference sequence). CDR3 residues: CASSHQAGGTETQYF. CDR3 DNA: TGTGCCAGCAGTCACCAAGCGGGGGGCACAGAGACCCAGTACTTC.

This clonotype showed up just a few times. The chain uses TRBV2 and TRBJ2-1, with D unresolved. The CDR3 is 10 amino acids. The V end lost 7 bases, the J end lost 5 bases, and 3 bases lay between the germline ends. Germline values: CDR1 SNHLY, CDR2 FYNNEI. The CDR3 DNA reads as TGTGCCAGCAATGACAATGAGCAGTTCTTC. The encoded protein is CASNDNEQFF.

This clonotype was seen a handful of times. The chain is built from TRBV7-9 and TRBJ2-7, with D possibly being TRBD2 (5 bases). Germline-derived CDR1 and CDR2 are SEHNR and FQNEAQ (reference sequence). V was shortened by 5 bases and J by 0 bases, with 11 bases between the two germline ends. CDR3 length: 14 amino acids. This CDR3 is CASSQHGISYEQYF. In DNA, the CDR3 is TGTGCCAGCAGCCAACACGGGATCTCCTACGAGCAGTACTTC.

This chain uses TRBV15 with TRBJ2-7; D may be TRBD1 (8 bases). From germline, CDR1 is LNHNV and CDR2 YYDKDF (reference sequence). V was pared by 1 base and J by 2 bases, with 12 bases between. The CDR3 is made up of 15 amino acids. CDR3 bases: TGTGCCACCAGCAGAGGAGCGGGACAGGCCTACGAGCAGTACTTC. Translated: CATSRGAGQAYEQYF.

This clonotype occurred a few times. The genes are TRBV6-5 and TRBJ2-6, with D unresolved. The CDR3 totals 12 residues. Trimming shortened V by 9 bases and J by 1 base, and 4 bases separated the two germline ends. Germline CDR1 is MNHEY and CDR2 is SVGAGI. CDR3 sequence reads: CASLSGANVLTF. Here the CDR3 DNA reads TGTGCCAGTTTATCTGGGGCCAACGTCCTGACTTTC.